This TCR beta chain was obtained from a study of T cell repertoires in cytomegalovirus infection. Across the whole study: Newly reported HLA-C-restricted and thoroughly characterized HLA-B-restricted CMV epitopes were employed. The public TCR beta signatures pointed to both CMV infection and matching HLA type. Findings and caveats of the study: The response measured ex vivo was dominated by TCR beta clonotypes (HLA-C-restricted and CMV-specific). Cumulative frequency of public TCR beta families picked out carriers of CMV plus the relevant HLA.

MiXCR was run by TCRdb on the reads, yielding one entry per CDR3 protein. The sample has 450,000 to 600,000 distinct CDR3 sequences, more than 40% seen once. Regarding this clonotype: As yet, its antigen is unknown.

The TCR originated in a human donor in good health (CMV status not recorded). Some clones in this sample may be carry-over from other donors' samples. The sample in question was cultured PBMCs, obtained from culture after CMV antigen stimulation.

The DNA of the CDR3 is TGCAGTGCTAGAGGCGGACAGGGCGTCATGAACACTGAAGCTTTCTTT. This sequence encodes CSARGGQGVMNTEAFF. This chain links TRBV20-1 with TRBJ1-1; 8 bases fit TRBD1. V lost 1 base, J lost 0 bases, and 7 bases stayed unmatched. Looked up from germline, CDR1 is DFQATT and CDR2 is SNEGSKA (reference sequence). The CDR3 loop spans 16 amino acids.